This T cell receptor beta chain was identified during a study of response to subunit inactivated influenza vaccine. TCRdb recomputed calls from the RT-PCR reads with MiXCR, one row per CDR3 protein. The sample holds around 530,000 distinct CDR3 sequences, about 15% seen once. Study-wide results and caveats: New T cells are recruited in small numbers by each seasonal influenza vaccination, according to the authors' suggestion.

This CDR3 region has 18 residues. Germline V gives CDR1 SGHTA, CDR2 FQGTGA. Losses at the gene ends were 0 bases for V and 1 base for J; bases not matched to a gene: 9. About this clonotype itself: Its antigen remains unknown.

The material was CD4+ T cells sorted from PBMCs, obtained around 25 months after vaccination. The clonotype was recovered from a man between 50 and 69 years old who received an inactivated influenza vaccine. The rearrangement uses TRBV7-3 and TRBJ2-3; TRBD2 aligns across 8 bases. This CDR3 reads CASSLTSASGWGTDTQYF. The CDR3 DNA is TGTGCCAGCAGCTTAACGTCGGCTAGCGGGTGGGGCACAGATACGCAGTATTTT.